These 24 T cell receptor beta chains were all obtained from the same sample, sequenced in a study of T-cell reconstitution after alpha-beta-depleted transplantation in children. This sample's TCRbeta library carried unique molecular identifier barcodes. Each CDR3 protein is one row after TCRdb ran MiXCR on the PCR reads. This sample has approximately 640,000 distinct CDR3 sequences, with roughly 15% found just once. Specimen: PBMCs from the stem cell graft donor, collected from the stem cell graft. Receptor source: a human donor who donated a stem cell graft to a child with acute myeloid leukemia.

There are many counts of this clonotype. The rearrangement joins TRBV7-2 to TRBJ2-5; D perhaps matches TRBD2 (7 bases). There are 15 residues in the CDR3. Trimming took off 0 bases at V and 5 bases at J, with 13 bases between the two ends. Per the germline V gene, CDR1 is SGHTA and CDR2 is FQGNSA. DNA of the CDR3: TGTGCCAGCAGCTTAGCGGGGGGGCCCGGTGAGACCCAGTACTTC. It translates to CASSLAGGPGETQYF.

This clonotype appeared a single time. The chain has TRBV5-5 and TRBJ2-7, with D perhaps matching TRBD1 (6 bases). The CDR3 is 16 residues long. The germline V gene encodes CDR1 SGHKS and CDR2 YYEKEE (reference sequence). The V end lost 4 bases, the J end lost 1 base, and 18 bases lay between the germline ends. CDR3 in DNA: TGTGCCAGCAGCAACGGACAGCTAGTCCTATCCTACGAGCAGTACTTC. The encoded protein is CASSNGQLVLSYEQYF.

The V call is TRBV5-6, the J call TRBJ1-6; 10 bases agree with TRBD1. The trim removed 2 bases at V and 10 bases at J, leaving 9 bases unmatched. CDR3 length equals 16 residues. The germline CDR1 and CDR2 sequences are SGHDT and YYEEEE. CDR3 nucleotides: TGTGCCAGCAGCTTCGGGACCGGGACAGGGGACTCACCCCTCCACTTT. It encodes CASSFGTGTGDSPLHF.

This clonotype was seen ten or more times. This chain links TRBV29-1 with TRBJ1-1; the D is unclear. Per germline, CDR1 SQVTM and CDR2 ANQGSEA. Trimming took 7 bases from V and 11 from J, leaving 14 bases between them. The CDR3 length is 10 residues. CDR3 nucleotides: TGCAGCGCGGGAGGTCAGCTCGCTTTCTTT. Amino acids: CSAGGQLAFF.

The rearrangement joins TRBV28 to TRBJ2-1; the match to TRBD1 covers 7 bases. This CDR3 is built from 14 residues. CDR1 and CDR2 from the germline V gene are MDHEN and SYDVKM. V shed 4 bases and J 8 bases; nucleotides not matched to a gene: 8. The CDR3 is CASSYGQAWHEQFF. The CDR3 DNA reads TGTGCCAGCAGTTATGGACAGGCATGGCATGAGCAGTTCTTC.

This clonotype was counted a few times. The J gene is TRBJ2-7, the V gene TRBV20-1; 8 nucleotides agree with TRBD2. V dropped 6 bases and J dropped 6; count of bases not matched to a gene: 10. CDR1 and CDR2 from the germline V gene are DFQATT and SNEGSKA (reference sequence). This CDR3 spans 13 amino acids. CDR3 sequence reads: CSANYGGATEQYF. The DNA of the CDR3 is TGCAGTGCCAACTACGGGGGGGCGACCGAGCAGTACTTC.

This clonotype was recorded many times. This chain's CDR3 is CASSFTMNTEAFF. CDR3 coding DNA: TGCGCCAGCAGCTTTACCATGAACACTGAAGCTTTCTTT. The rearrangement links TRBV5-1 to TRBJ1-1, with no clear D. The CDR3 consists of 13 residues. Germline CDR1 is SGHRS and CDR2 is YFSETQ. Trimming pared 2 bases from V and 0 bases from J, leaving 5 bases between.

J is TRBJ2-3 and V is TRBV20-1; 11 nucleotides match TRBD1. With 6 bases clipped from V and 5 bases from J, the junction kept 10 bases outside the gene matches. The CDR3 spans 15 residues. CDR1 is DFQATT and CDR2 is SNEGSKA in the germline V gene (reference sequence). CDR3 in DNA: TGCAGTGCGGAAAAGGCGGGACAGGGGGTAGATACGCAGTATTTT. Protein product: CSAEKAGQGVDTQYF.

The chain couples TRBV15 to TRBJ1-2; tentative D call: TRBD1 (5 bases). The CDR3 spans 17 residues. The V gene's germline CDR1 is LNHNV and CDR2 YYDKDF (reference sequence). Between the trimmed V and J ends, which lost 1 base and 0 bases, there was a span of 15 bases. The CDR3 sequence is CATSRGWGDRANYGYTF. The DNA for the CDR3 is TGTGCCACCAGCAGAGGGTGGGGCGATAGAGCTAACTATGGCTACACCTTC.

This sequence joins TRBV30 and TRBJ2-7, with 7 bases that match TRBD2. Germline loops: CDR1 GTSNPN, CDR2 SVGIG (reference sequence). The CDR3 is made up of 16 amino acids. After removal of 2 bases from V and 0 bases from J, the junction contained 10 bases not matched to a gene. CDR3 region: CAWSSLGGGGSYEQYF. The CDR3 bases are TGTGCCTGGAGTTCCTTGGGGGGGGGAGGCTCCTACGAGCAGTACTTC.

The table lists this clonotype with many counts. The chain carries TRBV6-5 and TRBJ1-6; D is perhaps TRBD1 (6 bases). CDR1 MNHEY and CDR2 SVGAGI come from the germline V gene. Between the trimmed V and J ends, which lost 2 bases and 11 bases, there was a span of 13 bases. The CDR3 runs 14 residues. The CDR3 is CASSYGGGQAPLHF. CDR3 nucleotides: TGTGCCAGCAGTTACGGCGGGGGGCAGGCACCCCTCCACTTT.

V and J are TRBV12-3 or TRBV12-4 and TRBJ2-1, with 9 bases identical to TRBD2. V lost 2 bases to trimming and J lost 5 bases; unmatched junction nucleotides: 4. The CDR3 sequence is 15 residues long. The CDR3 is CASSLFSGGDNEQFF. DNA of the CDR3: TGTGCCAGCAGTTTATTTAGCGGGGGAGACAATGAGCAGTTCTTC.

Ten or more counts support this clonotype. The chain recombines TRBV20-1 with TRBJ1-1; D may be TRBD1 (5 bases). Germline assignment: CDR1 DFQATT and CDR2 SNEGSKA (reference sequence). The CDR3 covers 14 residues. V dropped 5 bases and J dropped 0 bases, with 13 bases sitting between them. The CDR3 DNA reads TGCAGTGCTCCGACGACAGCTATGAACACTGAAGCTTTCTTT. Translation gives CSAPTTAMNTEAFF.

In its sample, this clonotype was seen once. This clone may be a read error of a much larger clone one base away. This chain joins TRBV6-5 and TRBJ1-1; D ambiguous. The germline gives CDR1 MNHEY, CDR2 SVGAGI. V lost 8 bases to trimming and J lost 7 bases, with 14 bases between them. CDR3 size: 12 residues. CDR3 protein: CASGPVLNEAFF. As DNA, the CDR3 is TGTGCCAGCGGCCCGGTTTTAAATGAAGCTTTCTTT.

The chain carries TRBV5-1 and TRBJ2-3; 10 bases fit TRBD2. CDR1 SGHRS and CDR2 YFSETQ come from the germline V gene. Trimming removed 0 bases from V and 2 bases from J; junction bases left unmatched: 3. The CDR3 has 16 residues. Here the CDR3 reads CASSLVLAGDTDTQYF. Here the CDR3 DNA reads TGCGCCAGCAGCTTGGTTCTAGCGGGGGACACAGATACGCAGTATTTT.

About this clonotype itself: A much larger clone differs from this one at a single base, so this may be a read error. This rearrangement joins TRBV20-1 to TRBJ2-1; 7 nucleotides line up with TRBD2. Germline V gene data show CDR1 as DFQATT and CDR2 as SNEGSKA (reference sequence). This CDR3 is built from 13 residues. The CDR3 reads CSARLADYSEQFF. The CDR3 DNA reads as TGCAGTGCTAGACTAGCGGACTACAGTGAGCAGTTCTTC.

This clonotype was counted only a few times. The chain has TRBV20-1 and TRBJ1-6, with D possibly TRBD1 on 5 matching bases. CDR3 length: 16 residues. V was cut by 6 bases and J by 7 bases, with 22 bases left in between. CDR1 is DFQATT, CDR2 SNEGSKA, per germline (reference sequence). The CDR3 spells CSALTIGSGSNSPLHF. The CDR3 region has the DNA TGCAGTGCCCTCACAATCGGGTCAGGGAGCAATTCACCCCTCCACTTT.

This clonotype was seen ten or more times. The gene calls are TRBV29-1 and TRBJ2-1, with 10 bases fitting TRBD2. In germline, CDR1 is SQVTM, CDR2 ANQGSEA. V lost 6 bases and J lost 6; bases outside the gene matches: 5. The CDR3 has 13 amino acids. The CDR3 region is CSVSGTSVNEQFF. In nucleotides, the CDR3 is TGCAGCGTGTCCGGGACTAGCGTCAATGAGCAGTTCTTC.

This clonotype showed up many times. The chain recombines TRBV4-2 with TRBJ1-2, with D unresolved. The germline V and J ends were trimmed by 7 bases and 2 bases, with 11 bases remaining between them. The CDR3 loop spans 13 amino acids. The germline V gene encodes CDR1 LGHNA and CDR2 YNFKEQ. The CDR3 DNA follows: TGTGCCAGCACCTTCACTAACAACTATGGCTACACCTTC. Translating gives CASTFTNNYGYTF.

This clonotype was recorded at least ten times. The chain is built from TRBV7-2 and TRBJ2-7, with D perhaps TRBD1 (6 bases). With 5 bases removed from V and 1 base from J, the gap between germline ends came to 18 bases. The CDR3 length is 16 residues. Looked up from germline, CDR1 is SGHTA and CDR2 is FQGNSA. The CDR3 is CASSPRGTGRSYEQYF. CDR3 sequence (DNA): TGTGCCAGCAGCCCCCGAGGAACAGGGCGGTCCTACGAGCAGTACTTC. The full variable domain, its missing parts supplied by reference TRBV7-2 and TRBJ2-7, is GAGVSQSPSNKVTEKGKDVELRCDPISGHTALYWYRQSLGQGLEFLIYFQGNSAPDKSGLPSDRFSAERTGGSVSTLTIQRTQQEDSAVYLCASSPRGTGRSYEQYFGPGTRLTVT.

Many counts were recorded for this clonotype. The chain uses TRBV29-1 and TRBJ2-5, with D possibly being TRBD2 (5 bases). The CDR3 sequence is 13 residues long. V shed 6 bases and J shed 1 base, with 12 bases lying between them. Germline V gives CDR1 SQVTM, CDR2 ANQGSEA. The CDR3 here is CSVLPGFQETQYF. The CDR3 nucleotides read TGCAGCGTACTACCGGGATTCCAAGAGACCCAGTACTTC.

The rearrangement uses TRBV20-1 and TRBJ2-1; 9 nucleotides align to TRBD1. With V trimmed by 1 base and J by 6 bases, 10 bases remained unmatched. This CDR3 is 16 amino acids long. Germline V gene sequence: CDR1 DFQATT, CDR2 SNEGSKA (reference sequence). The CDR3 DNA follows: TGCAGTGCTAGAGTAAAGGACAGGGGCATCAGCAATGAGCAGTTCTTC. Its translation is CSARVKDRGISNEQFF.

This clonotype appeared many times. The chain uses TRBV12-3 or TRBV12-4 and TRBJ2-3, with 8 nucleotides matching TRBD1. V dropped 4 bases and J dropped 7; count of bases not matched to a gene: 7. The CDR3 is 14 amino acids. The CDR3 loop reads CASSYGTGYHTQYF. CDR3 bases: TGTGCCAGCAGTTACGGGACAGGTTACCATACGCAGTATTTT.

The V and J genes are TRBV7-2 and TRBJ1-2; D is perhaps TRBD1 (5 bases). CDR3 length: 14 residues. Germline V gene lookup returns CDR1 SGHTA and CDR2 FQGNSA. Trimming stripped 2 bases from V and 4 bases from J, with 11 bases between. This chain's CDR3 is CASSLSAGSYGYTF. The CDR3 bases are TGTGCCAGCAGCTTATCGGCAGGGAGCTATGGCTACACCTTC.